What follows are 16 T cell receptor beta chains derived from one specimen sequenced in a study of CXCR3-negative and CXCR3-positive naive CD8 T cells. The study made its TRB cDNA libraries by 5' RACE, adding UMI labels. TCRdb reprocessed the 5' RACE reads, with one entry per CDR3 protein and no DNA. This sample's clone table lists approximately 6,000 distinct CDR3 sequences. Study-wide results and limits: Greater hydrophobicity was found in TRB CDR3s of CXCR3-positive naive cells than of CXCR3-negative naive cells.

These receptors are not linked to any known antigen. Source material: naive CXCR3+ CD8+ T cells from blood. As for subset: CD45RO-CCR7+CD27+CD95- naive CD8+ T cells expressing CXCR3 (TNR3+). The receptors here all came from a human donor in good health. Some clones in this sample may be carry-over from other donors' samples.

The rearrangement links TRBV7-2 to TRBJ1-5. This CDR3 spans 17 amino acids. CDR1 is SGHTA, CDR2 FQGNSA, per germline. CDR3 residues: CASSLFTSPYSNQPQHF.

The V call is TRBV19, the J call TRBJ1-1; there is no DNA to check the TCRdb D call of TRBD1. In germline, CDR1 is LNHDA, CDR2 SQIVND (reference sequence). The CDR3 runs 14 residues. CDR3 in amino acids: CASSTLGGGTEAFF.

The chain has TRBV10-3 and TRBJ2-7; TCRdb indicates TRBD1, and absent DNA this call remains unverified. This CDR3 has 15 residues. In germline, CDR1 is ENHRY, CDR2 SYGVKD. The CDR3 loop reads CAISESGTGWGEQYF.

Judged by frequency, this clonotype is medium-sized. The CDR3 loop is CSGDGASGSPSTDTQYF. This chain joins TRBV29-1 and TRBJ2-3; TCRdb's D gene call, TRBD2, goes unchecked for lack of DNA. CDR1 SQVTM and CDR2 ANQGSEA come from the germline V gene. The CDR3 is made up of 17 amino acids.

This clonotype is called medium-sized based on its frequency. The V gene is TRBV2, the J gene TRBJ2-1; TCRdb returns TRBD2, unconfirmable since there is no DNA. This CDR3 is 14 amino acids long. Germline assignment: CDR1 SNHLY and CDR2 FYNNEI. The CDR3: CASLTLAGRNEQFF.

V and J are TRBV5-4 and TRBJ1-1; without DNA, the TCRdb call of TRBD1 cannot be checked. CDR1 and CDR2 from the germline V gene are SGHNT and YYREEE (reference sequence). The CDR3 contains 14 residues. The CDR3 region is CASSFLPGNTEAFF.

The V call is TRBV5-1, the J call TRBJ2-1; TCRdb picks TRBD2, but there is no DNA to check that call. The CDR3 is 16 residues long. CDR1 and CDR2 (germline): SGHRS, YFSETQ. This CDR3 is CASSSTSGSSYNEQFF.

This clonotype shows up as medium-sized by frequency. The chain has TRBV6-6 and TRBJ2-1. Germline V lookup: CDR1 MNHNY, CDR2 SVGAGI (reference sequence). The CDR3 is 16 residues long. The CDR3 here is CASSYPDRGVHNEQFF.

This clonotype ranks as medium-sized in terms of frequency. The genes are TRBV7-2 and TRBJ2-7; TCRdb indicates TRBD2, and absent DNA this call remains unverified. CDR3 length: 15 residues. Germline CDR1 SGHTA, CDR2 FQGNSA. CDR3 region: CASSYDSGSSYEQYF. Combining the CDR3 with reference TRBV7-2 and TRBJ2-7 gives the whole variable domain GAGVSQSPSNKVTEKGKDVELRCDPISGHTALYWYRQSLGQGLEFLIYFQGNSAPDKSGLPSDRFSAERTGGSVSTLTIQRTQQEDSAVYLCASSYDSGSSYEQYFGPGTRLTVT.

The chain recombines TRBV2 with TRBJ2-1; TCRdb selects TRBD2, and the lack of DNA leaves this call unchecked. CDR1 is SNHLY, CDR2 FYNNEI, per germline. The CDR3 length is 13 residues. The CDR3 here is CASSPLAGTEQFF.

According to its frequency, this clonotype is medium-sized. V is TRBV11-2 and J is TRBJ2-7; TCRdb proposes TRBD1, but this gene call is untestable without DNA. Germline V CDR1 and CDR2: SGHAT, FQNNGV. This CDR3 contains 14 residues. This CDR3 reads CASSDQGYPYEQYF.

The chain is built from TRBV19 and TRBJ1-1; TCRdb picks TRBD1, but there is no DNA to check that call. Germline CDR1 and CDR2: LNHDA and SQIVND (reference sequence). The CDR3 runs to 12 residues. The CDR3: CASSIGGSEAFF.

This clonotype is medium-sized by frequency. The chain joins TRBV6-6 to TRBJ2-1; absent DNA, TCRdb's TRBD2 call cannot be checked. Germline CDR1 and CDR2: MNHNY and SVGAGI (reference sequence). The CDR3 runs to 15 residues. CDR3 region: CASGGVSGSSTYEFF.

By frequency, this clonotype is medium-sized (0.01 to 0.1%). CDR3 residues: CSVGATNTGELFF. The rearrangement uses TRBV29-1 and TRBJ2-2; as DNA is missing, the TRBD1 call by TCRdb cannot be tested. Germline V CDR1 and CDR2: SQVTM, ANQGSEA. This CDR3 region has 13 residues.

The chain recombines TRBV27 with TRBJ1-2; the TCRdb D gene call, TRBD1, has no DNA to confirm it. There are 17 residues in the CDR3. The germline CDR1 and CDR2 sequences are MNHEY and SMNVEV (reference sequence). The CDR3 loop is CASSPWTGAGVSYGYTF.

CDR3 loop: CASRSGARETQYF. This chain links TRBV12-3 or TRBV12-4 with TRBJ2-5; as DNA is missing, the TRBD1 call by TCRdb cannot be tested. This CDR3 comprises 13 residues.